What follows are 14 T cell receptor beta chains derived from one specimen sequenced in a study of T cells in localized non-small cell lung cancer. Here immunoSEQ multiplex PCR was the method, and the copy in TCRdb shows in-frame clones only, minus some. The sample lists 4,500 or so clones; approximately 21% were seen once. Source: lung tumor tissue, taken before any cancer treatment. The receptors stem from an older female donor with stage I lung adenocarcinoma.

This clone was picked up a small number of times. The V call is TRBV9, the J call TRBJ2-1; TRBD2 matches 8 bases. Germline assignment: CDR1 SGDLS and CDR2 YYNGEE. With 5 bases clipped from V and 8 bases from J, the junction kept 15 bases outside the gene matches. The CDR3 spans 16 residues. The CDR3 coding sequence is TGTGCCAGCAGTGGATCTCGACTAGCGCCGGGAGATGAGCAGTTCTTC. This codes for CASSGSRLAPGDEQFF.

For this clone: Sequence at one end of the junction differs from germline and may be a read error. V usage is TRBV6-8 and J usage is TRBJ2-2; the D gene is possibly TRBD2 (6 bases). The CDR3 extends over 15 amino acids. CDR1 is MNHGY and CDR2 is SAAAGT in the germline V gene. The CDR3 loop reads CAISAERALTGELFF. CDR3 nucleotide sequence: TGTGCCATCAGTGCCGAGCGGGCGTTAACCGGGGAGCTGTTTTTT.

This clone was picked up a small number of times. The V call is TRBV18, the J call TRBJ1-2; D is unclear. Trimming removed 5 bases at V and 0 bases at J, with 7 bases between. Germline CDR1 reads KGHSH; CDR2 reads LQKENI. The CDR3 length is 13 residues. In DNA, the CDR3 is TGTGCCAGCTCAACTCTGCCTAACTATGGCTACACCTTC. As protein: CASSTLPNYGYTF.

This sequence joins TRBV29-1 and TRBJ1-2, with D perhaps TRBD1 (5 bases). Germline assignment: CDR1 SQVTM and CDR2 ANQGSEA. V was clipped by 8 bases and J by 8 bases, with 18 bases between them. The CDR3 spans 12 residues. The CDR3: CSLGEGRGGYTF. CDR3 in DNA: TGCAGCCTCGGGGAGGGGCGAGGGGGCTACACCTTC.

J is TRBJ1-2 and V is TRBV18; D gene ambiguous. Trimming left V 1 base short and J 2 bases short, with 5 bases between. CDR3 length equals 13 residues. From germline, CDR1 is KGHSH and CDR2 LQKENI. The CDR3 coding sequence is TGTGCCAGCTCACCACGGGAAAACTATGGCTACACCTTC. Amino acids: CASSPRENYGYTF. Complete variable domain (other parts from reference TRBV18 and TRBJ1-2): NAGVMQNPRHLVRRRGQEARLRCSPMKGHSHVYWYRQLPEEGLKFMVYLQKENIIDESGMPKERFSAEFPKEGPSILRIQQVVRGDSAAYFCASSPRENYGYTFGSGTRLTVV.

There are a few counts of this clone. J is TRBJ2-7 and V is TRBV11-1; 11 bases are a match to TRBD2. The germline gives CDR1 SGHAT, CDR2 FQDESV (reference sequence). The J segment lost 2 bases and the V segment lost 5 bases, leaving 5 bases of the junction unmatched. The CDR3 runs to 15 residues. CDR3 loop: CASSQIAGGPYEQYF. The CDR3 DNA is TGTGCCAGCAGCCAAATAGCGGGAGGGCCCTACGAGCAGTACTTC.

The CDR3 spells CASSLVGGIGFGNTIYF. In DNA form, the CDR3 reads TGTGCCAGCAGCTTAGTTGGGGGAATAGGGTTTGGAAACACCATATATTTT. The V gene is TRBV11-3, the J gene TRBJ1-3; tentative D call: TRBD1 (5 bases). V was clipped by 1 base and J by 3 bases, with 16 bases between them. The CDR3 extends over 17 amino acids. From germline, CDR1 is SGHNT and CDR2 YENEEA.

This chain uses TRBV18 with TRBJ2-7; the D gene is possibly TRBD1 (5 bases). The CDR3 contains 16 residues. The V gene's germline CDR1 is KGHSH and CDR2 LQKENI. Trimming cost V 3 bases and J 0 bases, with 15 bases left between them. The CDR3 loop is CASSPFRVPHSYEQYF. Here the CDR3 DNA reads TGTGCCAGCTCACCTTTCAGGGTACCCCACTCCTACGAGCAGTACTTC. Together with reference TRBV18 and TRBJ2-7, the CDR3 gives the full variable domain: NAGVMQNPRHLVRRRGQEARLRCSPMKGHSHVYWYRQLPEEGLKFMVYLQKENIIDESGMPKERFSAEFPKEGPSILRIQQVVRGDSAAYFCASSPFRVPHSYEQYFGPGTRLTVT.

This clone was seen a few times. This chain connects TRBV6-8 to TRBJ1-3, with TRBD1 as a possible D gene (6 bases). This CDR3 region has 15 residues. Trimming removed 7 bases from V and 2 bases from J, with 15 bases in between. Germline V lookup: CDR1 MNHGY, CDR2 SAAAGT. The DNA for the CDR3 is TGTGCCAGCATCCTTGTACAGGGAGCTGGAAACACCATATATTTT. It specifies CASILVQGAGNTIYF.

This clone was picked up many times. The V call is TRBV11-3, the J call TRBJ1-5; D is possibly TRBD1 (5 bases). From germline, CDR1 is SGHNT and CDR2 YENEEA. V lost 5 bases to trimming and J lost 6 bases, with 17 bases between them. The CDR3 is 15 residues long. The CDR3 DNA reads TGTGCCAGCAGCCCCCTCGGGGGGGTCAGTCAGCCCCAGCATTTT. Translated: CASSPLGGVSQPQHF.

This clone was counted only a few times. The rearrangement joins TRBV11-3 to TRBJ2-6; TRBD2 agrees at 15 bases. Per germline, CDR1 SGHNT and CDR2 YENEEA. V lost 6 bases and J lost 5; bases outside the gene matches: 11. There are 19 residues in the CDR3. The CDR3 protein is CASRNTGTSGRKRANVLTF. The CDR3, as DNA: TGTGCCAGCAGAAATACAGGGACTAGCGGGAGGAAGAGGGCCAACGTCCTGACTTTC.

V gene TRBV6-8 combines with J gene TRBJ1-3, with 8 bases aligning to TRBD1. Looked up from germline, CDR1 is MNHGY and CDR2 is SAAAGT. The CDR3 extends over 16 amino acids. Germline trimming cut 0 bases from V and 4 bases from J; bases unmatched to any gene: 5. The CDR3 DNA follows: TGTGCCAGCAGTTACTCGTTGGGACAGGCAGGAAACACCATATATTTT. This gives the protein CASSYSLGQAGNTIYF.

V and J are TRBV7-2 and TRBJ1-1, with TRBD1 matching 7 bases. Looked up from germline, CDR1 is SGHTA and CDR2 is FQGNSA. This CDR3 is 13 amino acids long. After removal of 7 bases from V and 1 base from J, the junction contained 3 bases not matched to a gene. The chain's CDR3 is CASNGQANTEAFF. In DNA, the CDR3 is TGTGCCAGCAACGGACAGGCGAACACTGAAGCTTTCTTT.

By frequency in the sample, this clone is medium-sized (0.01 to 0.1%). The CDR3 spells CASSERTDNEQFF. The CDR3 DNA sequence: TGTGCCAGCAGCGAGCGGACAGACAATGAGCAGTTCTTC. The V call is TRBV9, the J call TRBJ2-1, with a tentative D call TRBD1 (6 bases). CDR1 and CDR2 from the germline V gene are SGDLS and YYNGEE. V was clipped by 3 bases and J by 5 bases, with 9 bases between them. The CDR3 runs 13 residues.